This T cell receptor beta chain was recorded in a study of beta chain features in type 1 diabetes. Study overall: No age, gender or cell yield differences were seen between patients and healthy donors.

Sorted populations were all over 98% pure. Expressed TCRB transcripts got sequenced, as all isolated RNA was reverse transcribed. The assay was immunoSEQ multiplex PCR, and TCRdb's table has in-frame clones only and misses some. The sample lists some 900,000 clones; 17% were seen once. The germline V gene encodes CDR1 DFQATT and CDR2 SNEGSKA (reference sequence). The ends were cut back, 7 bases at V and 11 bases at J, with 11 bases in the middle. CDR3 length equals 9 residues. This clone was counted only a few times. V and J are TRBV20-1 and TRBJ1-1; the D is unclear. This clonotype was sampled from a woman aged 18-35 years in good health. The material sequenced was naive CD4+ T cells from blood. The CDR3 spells CSDPIRAFF. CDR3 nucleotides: TGCAGTGACCCCATTAGGGCTTTCTTT.